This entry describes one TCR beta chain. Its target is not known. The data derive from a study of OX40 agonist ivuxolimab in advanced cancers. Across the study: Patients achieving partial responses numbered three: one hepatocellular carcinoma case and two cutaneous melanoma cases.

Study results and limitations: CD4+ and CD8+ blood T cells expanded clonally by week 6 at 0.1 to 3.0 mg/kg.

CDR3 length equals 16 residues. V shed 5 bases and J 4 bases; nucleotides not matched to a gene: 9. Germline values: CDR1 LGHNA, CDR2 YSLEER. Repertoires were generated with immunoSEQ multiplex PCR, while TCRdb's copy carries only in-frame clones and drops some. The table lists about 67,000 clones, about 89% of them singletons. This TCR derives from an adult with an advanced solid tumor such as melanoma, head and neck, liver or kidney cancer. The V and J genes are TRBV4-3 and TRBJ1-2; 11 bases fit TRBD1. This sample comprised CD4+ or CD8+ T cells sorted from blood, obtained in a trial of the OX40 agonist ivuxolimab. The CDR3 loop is CASSAGTGGPIYGYTF. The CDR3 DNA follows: TGCGCCAGCAGCGCCGGGACAGGGGGTCCAATCTATGGCTACACCTTC.